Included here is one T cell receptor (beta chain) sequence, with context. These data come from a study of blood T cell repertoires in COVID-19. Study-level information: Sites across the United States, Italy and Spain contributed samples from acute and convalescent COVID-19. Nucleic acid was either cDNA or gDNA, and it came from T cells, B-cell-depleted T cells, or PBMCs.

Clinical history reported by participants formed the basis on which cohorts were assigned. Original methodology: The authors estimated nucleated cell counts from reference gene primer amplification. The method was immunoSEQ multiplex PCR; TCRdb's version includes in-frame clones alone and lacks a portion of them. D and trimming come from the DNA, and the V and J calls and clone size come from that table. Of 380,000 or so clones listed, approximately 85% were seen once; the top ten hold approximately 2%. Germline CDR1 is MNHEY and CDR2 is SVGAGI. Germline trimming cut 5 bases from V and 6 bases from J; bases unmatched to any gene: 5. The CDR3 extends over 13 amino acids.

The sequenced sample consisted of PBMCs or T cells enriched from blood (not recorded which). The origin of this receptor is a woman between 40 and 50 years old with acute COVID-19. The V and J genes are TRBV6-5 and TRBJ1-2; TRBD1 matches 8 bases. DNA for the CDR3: TGTGCCAGCAGTCGGACAGGGAAAGATGGCTACACCTTC. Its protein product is CASSRTGKDGYTF.